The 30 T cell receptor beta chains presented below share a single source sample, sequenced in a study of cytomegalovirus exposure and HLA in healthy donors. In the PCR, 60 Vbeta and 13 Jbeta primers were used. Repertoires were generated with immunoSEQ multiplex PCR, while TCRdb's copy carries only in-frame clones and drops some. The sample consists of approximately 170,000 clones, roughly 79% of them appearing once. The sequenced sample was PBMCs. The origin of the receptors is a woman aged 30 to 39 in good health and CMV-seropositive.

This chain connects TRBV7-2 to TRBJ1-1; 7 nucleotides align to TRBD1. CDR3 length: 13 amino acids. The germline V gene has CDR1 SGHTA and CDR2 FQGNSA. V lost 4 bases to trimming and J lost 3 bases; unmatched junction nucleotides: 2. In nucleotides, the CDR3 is TGTGCCAGCAGCTATGACAGGGACACTGAAGCTTTCTTT. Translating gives CASSYDRDTEAFF.

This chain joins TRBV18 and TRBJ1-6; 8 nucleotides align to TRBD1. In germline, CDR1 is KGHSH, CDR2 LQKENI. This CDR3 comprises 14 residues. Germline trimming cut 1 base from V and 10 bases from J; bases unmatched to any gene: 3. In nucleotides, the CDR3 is TGTGCCAGCTCACCACGACAGGGGAAGTCACCCCTCCACTTT. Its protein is CASSPRQGKSPLHF.

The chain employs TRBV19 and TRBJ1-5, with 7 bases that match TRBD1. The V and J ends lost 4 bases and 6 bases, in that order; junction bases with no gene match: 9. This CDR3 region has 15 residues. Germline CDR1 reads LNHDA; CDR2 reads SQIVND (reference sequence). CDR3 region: CASSKQGTGSQPQHF. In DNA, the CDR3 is TGTGCCAGTAGTAAACAGGGGACGGGAAGTCAGCCCCAGCATTTT. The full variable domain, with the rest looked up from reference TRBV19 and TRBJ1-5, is DGGITQSPKYLFRKEGQNVTLSCEQNLNHDAMYWYRQDPGQGLRLIYYSQIVNDFQKGDIAEGYSVSREKKESFPLTVTSAQKNPTAFYLCASSKQGTGSQPQHFGDGTRLSIL.

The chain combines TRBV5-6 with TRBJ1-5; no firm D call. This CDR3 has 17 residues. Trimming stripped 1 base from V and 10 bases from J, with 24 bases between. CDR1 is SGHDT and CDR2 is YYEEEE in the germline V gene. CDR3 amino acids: CASSLKRVRGHTFPQHF. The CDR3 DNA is TGTGCCAGCAGCTTGAAGCGTGTTCGGGGTCACACCTTTCCCCAGCATTTT.

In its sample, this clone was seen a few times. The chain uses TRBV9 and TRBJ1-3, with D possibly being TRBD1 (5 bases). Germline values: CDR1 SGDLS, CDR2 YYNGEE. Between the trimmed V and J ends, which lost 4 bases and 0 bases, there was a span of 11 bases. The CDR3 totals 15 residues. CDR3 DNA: TGTGCCAGCAGCCCCTGGACATCCTCTGGAAACACCATATATTTT. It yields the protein CASSPWTSSGNTIYF.

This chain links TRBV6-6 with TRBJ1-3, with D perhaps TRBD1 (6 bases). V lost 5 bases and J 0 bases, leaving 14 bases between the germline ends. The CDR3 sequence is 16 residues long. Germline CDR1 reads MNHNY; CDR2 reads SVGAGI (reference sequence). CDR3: CASSTGQPSSGNTIYF. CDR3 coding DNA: TGTGCCAGCAGTACCGGACAGCCCAGCTCTGGAAACACCATATATTTT.

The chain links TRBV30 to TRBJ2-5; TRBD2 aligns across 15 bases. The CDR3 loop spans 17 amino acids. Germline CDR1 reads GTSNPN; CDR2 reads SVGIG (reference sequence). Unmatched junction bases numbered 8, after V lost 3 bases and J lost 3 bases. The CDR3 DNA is TGTGCCTGGAGCCCGGGACTAGCGGGGGGAGGGAAAGAGACCCAGTACTTC. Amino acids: CAWSPGLAGGGKETQYF.

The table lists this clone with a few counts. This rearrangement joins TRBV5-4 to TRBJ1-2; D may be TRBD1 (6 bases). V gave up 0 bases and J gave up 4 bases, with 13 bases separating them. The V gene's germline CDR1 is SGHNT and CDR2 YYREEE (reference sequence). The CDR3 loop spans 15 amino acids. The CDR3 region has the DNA TGTGCCAGCAGCTTGGTAGGGGGTCAGGCCTATGGCTACACCTTC. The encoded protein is CASSLVGGQAYGYTF.

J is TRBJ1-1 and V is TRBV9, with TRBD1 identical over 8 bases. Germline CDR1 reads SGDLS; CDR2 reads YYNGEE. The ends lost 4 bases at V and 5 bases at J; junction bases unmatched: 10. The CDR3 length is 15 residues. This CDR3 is CASSIYDRGVTEAFF. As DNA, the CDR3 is TGTGCCAGCAGCATCTACGACAGGGGAGTGACTGAAGCTTTCTTT. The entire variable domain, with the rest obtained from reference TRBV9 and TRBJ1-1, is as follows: DSGVTQTPKHLITATGQRVTLRCSPRSGDLSVYWYQQSLDQGLQFLIQYYNGEERAKGNILERFSAQQFPDLHSELNLSSLELGDSALYFCASSIYDRGVTEAFFGQGTRLTVV.

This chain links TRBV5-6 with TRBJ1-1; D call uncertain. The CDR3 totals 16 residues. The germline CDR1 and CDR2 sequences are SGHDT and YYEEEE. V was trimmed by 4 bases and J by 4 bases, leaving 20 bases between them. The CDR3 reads CASSPLGAIRGTEAFF. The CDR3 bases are TGTGCCAGCAGCCCGCTGGGAGCGATTCGGGGCACTGAAGCTTTCTTT.

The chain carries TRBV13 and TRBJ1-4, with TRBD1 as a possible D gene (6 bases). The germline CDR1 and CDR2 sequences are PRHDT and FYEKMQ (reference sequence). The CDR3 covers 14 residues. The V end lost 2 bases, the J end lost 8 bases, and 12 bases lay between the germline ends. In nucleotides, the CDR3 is TGTGCCAGCAGCTTAAAGACAGGTGGCGAAAAACTGTTTTTT. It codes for CASSLKTGGEKLFF.

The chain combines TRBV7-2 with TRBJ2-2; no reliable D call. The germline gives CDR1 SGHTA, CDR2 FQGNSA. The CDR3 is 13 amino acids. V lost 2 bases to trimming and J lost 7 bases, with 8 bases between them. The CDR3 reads CASSLIRYGELFF. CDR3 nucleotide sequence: TGTGCCAGCAGCTTAATACGGTACGGGGAGCTGTTTTTT.

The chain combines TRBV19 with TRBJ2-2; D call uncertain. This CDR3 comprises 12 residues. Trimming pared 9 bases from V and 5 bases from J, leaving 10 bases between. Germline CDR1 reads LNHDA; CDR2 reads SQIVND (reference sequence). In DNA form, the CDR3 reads TGTGCCAGCCGCACTCGGACCGGGGAGCTGTTTTTT. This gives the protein CASRTRTGELFF.

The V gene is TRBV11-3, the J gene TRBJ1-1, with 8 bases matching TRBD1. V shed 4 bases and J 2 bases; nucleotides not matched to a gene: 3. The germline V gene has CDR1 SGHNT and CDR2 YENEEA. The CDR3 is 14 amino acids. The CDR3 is CASSSGQVNTEAFF. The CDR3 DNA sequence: TGTGCCAGCAGCTCGGGACAGGTTAACACTGAAGCTTTCTTT.

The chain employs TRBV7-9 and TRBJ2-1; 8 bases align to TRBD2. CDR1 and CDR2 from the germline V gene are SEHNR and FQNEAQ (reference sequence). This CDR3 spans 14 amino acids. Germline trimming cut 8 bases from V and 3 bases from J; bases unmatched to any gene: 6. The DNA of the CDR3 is TGTGCCAGCGGACGGGGGGGCATCTACAATGAGCAGTTCTTC. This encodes CASGRGGIYNEQFF.

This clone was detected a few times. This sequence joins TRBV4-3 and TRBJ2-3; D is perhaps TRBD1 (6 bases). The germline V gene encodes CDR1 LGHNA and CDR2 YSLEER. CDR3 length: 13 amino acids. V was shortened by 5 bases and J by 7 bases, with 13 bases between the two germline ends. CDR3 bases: TGCGCCAGCAGCTCGACAGGAACTAATACGCAGTATTTT. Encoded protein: CASSSTGTNTQYF.

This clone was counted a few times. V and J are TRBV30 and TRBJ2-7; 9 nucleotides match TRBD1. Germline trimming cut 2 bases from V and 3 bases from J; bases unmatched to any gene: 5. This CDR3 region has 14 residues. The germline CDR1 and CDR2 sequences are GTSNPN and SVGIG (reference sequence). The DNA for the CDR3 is TGTGCCTGGAGTTCGGGACAGGGAATCTACGAGCAGTACTTC. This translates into CAWSSGQGIYEQYF.

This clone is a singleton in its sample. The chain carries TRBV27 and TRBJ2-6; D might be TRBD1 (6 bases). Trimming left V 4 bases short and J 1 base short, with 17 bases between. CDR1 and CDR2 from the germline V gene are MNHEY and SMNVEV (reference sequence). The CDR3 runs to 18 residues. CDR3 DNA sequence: TGTGCCAGCAGTTCTCCGACAGGTAAAGGGTCTGGGGCCAACGTCCTGACTTTC. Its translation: CASSSPTGKGSGANVLTF. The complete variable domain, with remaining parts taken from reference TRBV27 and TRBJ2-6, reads EAQVTQNPRYLITVTGKKLTVTCSQNMNHEYMSWYRQDPGLGLRQIYYSMNVEVTDKGDVPEGYKVSRKEKRNFPLILESPSPNQTSLYFCASSSPTGKGSGANVLTFGAGSRLTVL.

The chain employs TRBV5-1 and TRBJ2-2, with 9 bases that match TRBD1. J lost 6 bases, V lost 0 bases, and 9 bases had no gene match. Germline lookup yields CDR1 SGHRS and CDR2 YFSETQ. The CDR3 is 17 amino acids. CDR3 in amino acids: CASSLDPGTGFSGELFF. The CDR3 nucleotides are TGCGCCAGCAGCTTGGACCCCGGGACAGGGTTCTCCGGGGAGCTGTTTTTT.

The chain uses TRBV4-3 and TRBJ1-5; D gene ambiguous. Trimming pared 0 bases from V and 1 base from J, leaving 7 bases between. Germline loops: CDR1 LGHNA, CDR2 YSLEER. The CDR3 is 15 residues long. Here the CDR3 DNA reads TGCGCCAGCAGCCAAGACAGGTCAAGCAATCAGCCCCAGCATTTT. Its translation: CASSQDRSSNQPQHF.

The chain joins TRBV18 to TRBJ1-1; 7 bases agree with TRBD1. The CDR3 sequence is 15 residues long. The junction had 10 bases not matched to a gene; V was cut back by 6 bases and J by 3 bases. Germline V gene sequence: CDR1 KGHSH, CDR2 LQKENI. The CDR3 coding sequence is TGTGCCAGCTCCTATACAGACAGGGCGGACACTGAAGCTTTCTTT. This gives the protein CASSYTDRADTEAFF. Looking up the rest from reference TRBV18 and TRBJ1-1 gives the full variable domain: NAGVMQNPRHLVRRRGQEARLRCSPMKGHSHVYWYRQLPEEGLKFMVYLQKENIIDESGMPKERFSAEFPKEGPSILRIQQVVRGDSAAYFCASSYTDRADTEAFFGQGTRLTVV.

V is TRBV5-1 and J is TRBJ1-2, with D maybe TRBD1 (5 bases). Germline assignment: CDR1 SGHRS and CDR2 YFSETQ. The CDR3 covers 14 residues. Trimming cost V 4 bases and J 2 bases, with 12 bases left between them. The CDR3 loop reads CASSPGGENYGYTF. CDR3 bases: TGCGCCAGCAGCCCGGGAGGGGAGAACTATGGCTACACCTTC.

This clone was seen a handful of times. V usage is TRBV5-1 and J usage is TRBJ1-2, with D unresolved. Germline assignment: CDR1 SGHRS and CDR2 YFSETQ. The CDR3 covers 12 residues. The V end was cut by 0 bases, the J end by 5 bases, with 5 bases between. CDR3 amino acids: CASSLDQYGYTF. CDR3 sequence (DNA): TGCGCCAGCAGCTTGGACCAGTATGGCTACACCTTC.

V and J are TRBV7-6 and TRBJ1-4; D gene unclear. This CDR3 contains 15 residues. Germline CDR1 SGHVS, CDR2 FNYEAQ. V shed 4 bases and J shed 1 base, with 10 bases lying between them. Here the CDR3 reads CASSYAVGTNEKLFF. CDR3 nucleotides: TGTGCCAGCAGCTACGCCGTCGGAACTAATGAAAAACTGTTTTTT.

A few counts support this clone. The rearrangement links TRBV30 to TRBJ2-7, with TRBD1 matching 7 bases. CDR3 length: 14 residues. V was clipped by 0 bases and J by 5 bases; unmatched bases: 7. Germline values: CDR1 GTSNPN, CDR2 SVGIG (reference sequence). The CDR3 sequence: CAWSVLGTVDEQYF. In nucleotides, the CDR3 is TGTGCCTGGAGTGTACTTGGGACAGTCGACGAGCAGTACTTC.

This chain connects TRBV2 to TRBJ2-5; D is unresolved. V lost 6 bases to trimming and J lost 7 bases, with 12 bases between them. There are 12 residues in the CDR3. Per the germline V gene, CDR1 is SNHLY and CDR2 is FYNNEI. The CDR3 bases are TGTGCCAGCAGGGCTGAACCAGGGACCCAGTACTTC. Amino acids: CASRAEPGTQYF.

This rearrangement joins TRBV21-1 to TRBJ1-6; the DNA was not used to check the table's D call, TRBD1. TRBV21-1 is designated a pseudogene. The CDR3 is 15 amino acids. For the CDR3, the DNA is TGTGCCAGCAGCAAATTTTGGGGCGTCAAATCACCCCTCCACTTT. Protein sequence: CASSKFWGVKSPLHF.

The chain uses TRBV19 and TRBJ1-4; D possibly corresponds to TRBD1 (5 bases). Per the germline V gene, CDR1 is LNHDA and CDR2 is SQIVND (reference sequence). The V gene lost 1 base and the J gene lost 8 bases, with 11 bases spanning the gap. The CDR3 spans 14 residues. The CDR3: CASSIVFRQEKLFF. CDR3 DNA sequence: TGTGCCAGTAGTATAGTCTTCCGACAGGAAAAACTGTTTTTT.

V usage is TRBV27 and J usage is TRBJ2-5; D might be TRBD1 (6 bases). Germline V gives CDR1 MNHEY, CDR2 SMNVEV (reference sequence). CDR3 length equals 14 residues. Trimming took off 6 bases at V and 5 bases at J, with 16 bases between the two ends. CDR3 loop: CASSRNTGRETQYF. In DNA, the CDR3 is TGTGCCAGCAGCCGAAATACAGGGCGGGAGACCCAGTACTTC.

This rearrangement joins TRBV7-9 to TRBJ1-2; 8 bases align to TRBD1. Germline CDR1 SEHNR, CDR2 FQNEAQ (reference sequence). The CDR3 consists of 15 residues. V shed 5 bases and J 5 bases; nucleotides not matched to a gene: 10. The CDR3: CASSPPRTGLYGYTF. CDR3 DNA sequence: TGTGCCAGCAGCCCGCCCAGGACAGGGCTATATGGCTACACCTTC.